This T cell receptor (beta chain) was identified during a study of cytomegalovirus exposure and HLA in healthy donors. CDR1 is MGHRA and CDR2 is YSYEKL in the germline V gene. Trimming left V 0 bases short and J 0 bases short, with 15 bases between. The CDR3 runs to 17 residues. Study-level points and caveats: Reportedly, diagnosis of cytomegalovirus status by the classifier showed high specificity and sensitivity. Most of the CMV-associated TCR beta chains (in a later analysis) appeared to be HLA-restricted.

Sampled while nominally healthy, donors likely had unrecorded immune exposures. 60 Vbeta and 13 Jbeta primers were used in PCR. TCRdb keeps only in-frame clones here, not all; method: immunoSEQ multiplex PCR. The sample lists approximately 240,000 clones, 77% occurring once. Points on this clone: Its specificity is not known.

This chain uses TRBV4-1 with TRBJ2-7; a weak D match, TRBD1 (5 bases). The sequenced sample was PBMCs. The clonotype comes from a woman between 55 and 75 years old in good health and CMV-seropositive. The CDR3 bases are TGCGCCAGCAGCCAAGATCAGGGTAGGTTTAGCTCCTACGAGCAGTACTTC. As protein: CASSQDQGRFSSYEQYF.